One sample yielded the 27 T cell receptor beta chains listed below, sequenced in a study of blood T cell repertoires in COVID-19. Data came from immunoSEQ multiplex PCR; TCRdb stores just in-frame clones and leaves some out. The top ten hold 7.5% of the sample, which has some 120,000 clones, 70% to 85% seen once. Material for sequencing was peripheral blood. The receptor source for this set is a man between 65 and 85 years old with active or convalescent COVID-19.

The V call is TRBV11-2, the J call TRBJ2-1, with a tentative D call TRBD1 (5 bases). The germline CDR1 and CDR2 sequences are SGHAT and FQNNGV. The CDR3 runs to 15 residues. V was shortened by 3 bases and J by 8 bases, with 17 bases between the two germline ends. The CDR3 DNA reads TGTGCCAGCAGCTTGGGCAGGGTTGCCCATGATGAGCAGTTCTTC. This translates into CASSLGRVAHDEQFF.

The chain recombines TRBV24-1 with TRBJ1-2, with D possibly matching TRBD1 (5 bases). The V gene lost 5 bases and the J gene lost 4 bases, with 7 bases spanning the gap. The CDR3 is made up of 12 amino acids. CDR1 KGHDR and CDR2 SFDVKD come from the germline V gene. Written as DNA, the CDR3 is TGTGCCACCAGTGTCGACAGCTATGGCTACACCTTC. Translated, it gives CATSVDSYGYTF.

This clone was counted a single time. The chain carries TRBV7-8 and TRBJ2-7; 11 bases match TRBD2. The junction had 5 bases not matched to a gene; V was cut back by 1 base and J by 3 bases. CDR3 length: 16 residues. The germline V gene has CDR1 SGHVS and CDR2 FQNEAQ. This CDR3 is CASSLGLAGYIYEQYF. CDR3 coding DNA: TGTGCCAGCAGCTTAGGACTAGCGGGGTACATCTACGAGCAGTACTTC. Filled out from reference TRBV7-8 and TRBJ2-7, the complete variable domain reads GAGVSQSPRYKVAKRGQDVALRCDPISGHVSLFWYQQALGQGPEFLTYFQNEAQLDKSGLPSDRFFAERPEGSVSTLKIQRTQQEDSAVYLCASSLGLAGYIYEQYFGPGTRLTVT.

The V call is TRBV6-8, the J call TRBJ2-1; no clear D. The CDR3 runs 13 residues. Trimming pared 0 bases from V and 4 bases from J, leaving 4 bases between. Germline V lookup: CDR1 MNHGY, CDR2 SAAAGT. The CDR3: CASSYSVYNEQFF. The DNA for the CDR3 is TGTGCCAGCAGTTACTCTGTATACAATGAGCAGTTCTTC.

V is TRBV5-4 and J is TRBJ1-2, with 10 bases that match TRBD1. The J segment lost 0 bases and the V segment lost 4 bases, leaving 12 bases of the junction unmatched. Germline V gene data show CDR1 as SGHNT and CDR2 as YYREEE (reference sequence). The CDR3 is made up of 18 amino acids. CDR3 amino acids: CASSPGGQGGLANYGYTF. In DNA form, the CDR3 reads TGTGCCAGCAGCCCCGGAGGACAGGGGGGGTTGGCTAACTATGGCTACACCTTC.

The CDR3 nucleotides are TGCGCCAGCAGCCACCCCGGACTAGCGGGGGACTACGAGCAGTACTTC. It codes for CASSHPGLAGDYEQYF. This chain joins TRBV4-1 and TRBJ2-7, with TRBD2 matching over 13 bases. The CDR3 consists of 16 residues. CDR1 and CDR2 from the germline V gene are MGHRA and YSYEKL. After removal of 3 bases from V and 3 bases from J, the junction contained 5 bases not matched to a gene.

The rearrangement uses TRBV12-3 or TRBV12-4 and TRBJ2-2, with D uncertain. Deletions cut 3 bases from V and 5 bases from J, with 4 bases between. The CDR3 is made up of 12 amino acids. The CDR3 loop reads CASSFGTGELFF. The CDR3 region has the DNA TGTGCCAGCAGTTTCGGGACCGGGGAGCTGTTTTTT.

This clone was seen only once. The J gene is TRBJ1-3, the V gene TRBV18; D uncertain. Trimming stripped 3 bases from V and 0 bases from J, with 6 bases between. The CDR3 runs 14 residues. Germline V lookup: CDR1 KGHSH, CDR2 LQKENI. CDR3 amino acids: CASSPDNSGNTIYF. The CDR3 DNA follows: TGTGCCAGCTCACCCGACAACTCTGGAAACACCATATATTTT.

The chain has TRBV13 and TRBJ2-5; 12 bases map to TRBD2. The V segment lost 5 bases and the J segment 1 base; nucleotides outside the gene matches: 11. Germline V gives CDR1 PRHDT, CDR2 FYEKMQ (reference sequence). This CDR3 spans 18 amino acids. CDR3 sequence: CASSAKASGGGFQETQYF. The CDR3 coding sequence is TGTGCCAGCAGCGCTAAGGCTAGCGGGGGGGGCTTCCAAGAGACCCAGTACTTC.

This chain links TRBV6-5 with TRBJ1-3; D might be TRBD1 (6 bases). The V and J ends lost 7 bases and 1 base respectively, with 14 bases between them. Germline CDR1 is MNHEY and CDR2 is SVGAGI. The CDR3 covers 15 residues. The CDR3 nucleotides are TGTGCCAGCAATCAGGGGTACTCTTCTGGAAACACCATATATTTT. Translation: CASNQGYSSGNTIYF.

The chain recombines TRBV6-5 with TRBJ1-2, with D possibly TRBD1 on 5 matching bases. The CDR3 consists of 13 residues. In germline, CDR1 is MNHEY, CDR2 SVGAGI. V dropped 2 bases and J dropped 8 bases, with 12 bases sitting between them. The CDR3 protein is CASSYRRAAGYTF. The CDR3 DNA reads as TGTGCCAGCAGTTACCGCAGGGCTGCCGGCTACACCTTC.

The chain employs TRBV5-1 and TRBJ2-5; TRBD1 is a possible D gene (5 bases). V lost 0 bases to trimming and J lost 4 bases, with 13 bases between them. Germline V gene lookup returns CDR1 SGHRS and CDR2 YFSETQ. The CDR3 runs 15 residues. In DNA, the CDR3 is TGCGCCAGCAGCTTGGCCGGGCAGGGTCTAGAGACCCAGTACTTC. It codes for CASSLAGQGLETQYF.

CDR3 sequence: CASSQFSGGASEQYF. The CDR3 DNA is TGTGCCAGCAGCCAATTTAGCGGGGGGGCCTCCGAGCAGTACTTC. This sequence joins TRBV3-1 (or the pseudogene TRBV3-2) and TRBJ2-7, with TRBD2 matching over 11 bases. J lost 6 bases, V lost 2 bases, and 6 bases had no gene match. CDR1 and CDR2 from the germline V gene are LGHDT and YNNKEL (reference sequence). This CDR3 has 15 residues.

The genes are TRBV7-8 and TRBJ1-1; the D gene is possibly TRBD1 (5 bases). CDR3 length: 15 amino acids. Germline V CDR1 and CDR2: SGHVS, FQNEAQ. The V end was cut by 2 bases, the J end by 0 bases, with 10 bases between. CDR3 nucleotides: TGTGCCAGCAGCTTATCGGGGGGTATGAACACTGAAGCTTTCTTT. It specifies CASSLSGGMNTEAFF.

CDR3 in DNA: TGCGCCAGCAGCTACGGGACTAGCGGATTCTCCTACAATGAGCAGTTCTTC. This encodes CASSYGTSGFSYNEQFF. V usage is TRBV5-1 and J usage is TRBJ2-1; 11 bases fit TRBD2. Germline CDR1 SGHRS, CDR2 YFSETQ. The CDR3 totals 17 residues. Germline trimming cut 3 bases from V and 0 bases from J; bases unmatched to any gene: 5.

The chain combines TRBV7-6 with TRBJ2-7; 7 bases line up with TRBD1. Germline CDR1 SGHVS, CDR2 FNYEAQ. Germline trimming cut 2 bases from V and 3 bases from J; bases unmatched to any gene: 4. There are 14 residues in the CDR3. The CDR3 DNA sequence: TGTGCCAGCAGCTTAATGAGACAGGGCTACGAGCAGTACTTC. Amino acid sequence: CASSLMRQGYEQYF.

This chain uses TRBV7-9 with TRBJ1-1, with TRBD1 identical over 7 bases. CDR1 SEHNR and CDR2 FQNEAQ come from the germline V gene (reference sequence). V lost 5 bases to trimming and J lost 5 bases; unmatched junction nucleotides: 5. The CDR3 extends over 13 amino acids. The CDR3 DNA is TGTGCCAGCAGCGCCCTACAGGGGACTGAAGCTTTCTTT. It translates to CASSALQGTEAFF.

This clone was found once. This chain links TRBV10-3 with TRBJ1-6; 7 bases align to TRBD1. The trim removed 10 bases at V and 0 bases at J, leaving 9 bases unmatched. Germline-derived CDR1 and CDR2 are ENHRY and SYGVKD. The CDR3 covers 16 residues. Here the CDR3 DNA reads TGTGCCAGCCAGGACAGGCCCAACTCCTATAATTCACCCCTCCACTTT. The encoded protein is CASQDRPNSYNSPLHF.

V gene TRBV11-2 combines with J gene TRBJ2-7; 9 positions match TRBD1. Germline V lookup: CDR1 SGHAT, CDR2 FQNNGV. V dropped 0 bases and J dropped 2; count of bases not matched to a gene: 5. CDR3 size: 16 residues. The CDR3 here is CASSLDPGTGPYEQYF. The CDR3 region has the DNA TGTGCCAGCAGCTTAGATCCTGGGACAGGGCCCTACGAGCAGTACTTC.

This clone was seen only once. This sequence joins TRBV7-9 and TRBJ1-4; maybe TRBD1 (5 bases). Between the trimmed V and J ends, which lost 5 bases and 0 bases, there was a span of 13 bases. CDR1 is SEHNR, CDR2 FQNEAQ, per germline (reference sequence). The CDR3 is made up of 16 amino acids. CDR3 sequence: CASSADRQATNEKLFF. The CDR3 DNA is TGTGCCAGCAGCGCAGACAGACAAGCAACTAATGAAAAACTGTTTTTT.

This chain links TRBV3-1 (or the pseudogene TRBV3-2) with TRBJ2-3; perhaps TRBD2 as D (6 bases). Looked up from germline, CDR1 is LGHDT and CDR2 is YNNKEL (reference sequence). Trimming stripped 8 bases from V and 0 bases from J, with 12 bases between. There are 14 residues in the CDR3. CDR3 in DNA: TGTGCCAGCGGACGCCGGGGGAGCACAGATACGCAGTATTTT. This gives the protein CASGRRGSTDTQYF.

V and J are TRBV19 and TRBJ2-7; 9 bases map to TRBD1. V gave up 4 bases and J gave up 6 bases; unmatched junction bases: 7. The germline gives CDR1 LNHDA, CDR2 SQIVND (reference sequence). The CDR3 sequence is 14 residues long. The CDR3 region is CASSTRQGDGEQYF. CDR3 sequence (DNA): TGTGCCAGTAGTACCCGACAGGGGGATGGCGAGCAGTACTTC.

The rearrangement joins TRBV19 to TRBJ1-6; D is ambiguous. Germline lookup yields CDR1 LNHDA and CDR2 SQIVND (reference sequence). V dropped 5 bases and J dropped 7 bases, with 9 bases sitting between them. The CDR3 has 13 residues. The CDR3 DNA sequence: TGTGCCAGTAGTCGATCGGGAAATTCACCCCTCCACTTT. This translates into CASSRSGNSPLHF.

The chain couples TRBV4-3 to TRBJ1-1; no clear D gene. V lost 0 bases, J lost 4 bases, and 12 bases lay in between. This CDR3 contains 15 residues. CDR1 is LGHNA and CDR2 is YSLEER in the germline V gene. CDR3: CASSQDPGLGTEAFF. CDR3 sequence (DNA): TGCGCCAGCAGCCAAGATCCCGGGTTGGGCACTGAAGCTTTCTTT.

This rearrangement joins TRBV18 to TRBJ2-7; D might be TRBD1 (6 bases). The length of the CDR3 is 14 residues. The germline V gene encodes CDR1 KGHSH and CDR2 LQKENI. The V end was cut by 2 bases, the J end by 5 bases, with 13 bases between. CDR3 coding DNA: TGTGCCAGCTCACCATTCCAGGGGTTCAACGAGCAGTACTTC. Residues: CASSPFQGFNEQYF.

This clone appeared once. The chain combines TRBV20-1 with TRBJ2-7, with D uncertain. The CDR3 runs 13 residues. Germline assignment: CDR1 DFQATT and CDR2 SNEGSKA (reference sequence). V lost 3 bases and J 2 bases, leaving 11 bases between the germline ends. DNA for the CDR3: TGCAGTGCTAGTGTCCCAGTTCCCTACGAGCAGTACTTC. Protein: CSASVPVPYEQYF.

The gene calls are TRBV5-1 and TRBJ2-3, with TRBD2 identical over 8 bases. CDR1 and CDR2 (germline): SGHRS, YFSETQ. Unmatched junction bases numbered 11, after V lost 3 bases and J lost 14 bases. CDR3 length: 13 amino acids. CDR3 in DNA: TGCGCCAGCAGCTACCGAGCGGGGGCGGCTGTGTATTTT. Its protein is CASSYRAGAAVYF.